The sequence of this T cell receptor (beta chain) was determined in a study of beta chain features in type 1 diabetes (dated by TCRdb to the late 2010s). Turning to the overall study: Mean age, gender distribution, total cell number and subset yield did not differ between patients and healthy donors. A total of approximately 100,000,000 sorted cells were examined across all samples, and the number of cells per subset was strongly correlated with RNA yield. Regulatory and stem cell-like memory subsets were obtained from only 8 patients and roughly 8 healthy donors, while naive and central memory subsets were obtained from all 28 donors. In the study, recently diagnosed type 1 diabetes patients and matched healthy donors were compared on the TCRB repertoires of their sorted circulating CD4+ T cell subsets.

On this clone itself: Its target antigen remains unknown. The record has no base qualities; no much larger clone is one base away.

The CDR3 runs 15 amino acids, cysteine and phenylalanine included. Only the CDR3 region is kept as DNA, spanning 45 bases read in frame from base 1. The CDR1 and CDR2 encoded by the germline V gene are KGHSH and LQKENI. V and J are trimmed by 3 bases and 1 base, and the gene matches miss 5 bases of the junction. What the research found in general, with its limitations: Only small numbers of individuals were included in the HLA sub-analyses, which left unresolved whether HLA type had any influence on TCRB rearrangement. Patients with type 1 diabetes made fewer insertions and deleted more nucleotides at VDJ recombination sites, implying thymic rearrangement abnormalities. Naive, central memory and regulatory TCRB repertoires appeared to be more similar among patients than among healthy donors. Because cDNA was sequenced instead of genomic DNA, activated cells with high expression could be over-represented, although the groups did not differ in activation or CD3 levels. Shorter templates might have been favored by PCR, but patient and control samples were amplified and corrected together, so both groups would have been affected equally by any skew. A moderate but significant shortening of TCRB CDR3 length was observed in type 1 diabetes patients in all four CD4+ subsets.

All of the isolated RNA was reverse transcribed with the High Capacity cDNA Reverse Transcription Kit, so expressed TCRB transcripts were sequenced. Naive, central memory and regulatory T cell samples underwent deep immunoSEQ sequencing, averaging about 3.57 million total reads per sample. After sorted cells were lysed in RLT buffer, RNA was extracted with DNase-treated RNeasy Micro or Mini kits, with the choice depending on cell number. To prevent cross-contamination, each cell subset was processed individually, whereas patient and healthy donor samples were processed jointly. Using the immunoSEQ multiplex PCR, TCRB sequences were amplified from cDNA into 87-bp fragments spanning the CDR3 region. Sequencing of the amplicons was done on the Illumina HiSeq platform. From the authors' description of their analysis: PCR bias was computationally corrected using synthetic template baselines, reads within Hamming distance 2 were collapsed, and singletons that could not be merged were discarded. Reads were aligned against IMGT so that V, D and J genes, CDR3 length and insertions or deletions at six rearrangement sites could be assigned. Within each subset, clonotype counts were normalized to sorted cell number, and only after that were true diversity and Gini coefficients computed with the tcR R package. The overlap coefficient, calculated on TCRB nucleotide sequences, was used to measure repertoire sharing. Out-of-frame TCRB sequences from naive cells were analyzed to stand in for the pre-selection repertoire. TCRdb holds this immuneACCESS table with in-frame rearrangements only. Some clones are missing; in checked studies, unresolved V genes explain under half, and the rest has no known cause. V and J calls and clone size are given by that table; D and trimming were obtained from the DNA. A total of 250,000 to 350,000 clones appear in this sample, about 15% of them only once. Together, the top ten hold approximately 0.015% of the sample.

Each donor gave one peripheral blood draw, averaging approximately 120 mL, which was collected into heparinised tubes. A BD FACSAria II and a panel including CD45RO, CCR7, CD25, CD127, CD95 and CD27 were used to sort naive, central memory, regulatory and stem cell-like memory CD4+ T cells. A purity above 98% was achieved for all sorted populations. PBMCs were isolated right away by Lymphoprep density gradient centrifugation and were stained directly, without culture. To minimize batch effects, samples were stained and sorted in pairs, one healthy donor with one patient per experiment. The sequenced material came from naive CD4+ T cells from blood. The cell subset or site label corresponds to: true naive CD4+ T cells. The chain was built from TRBV18 and TRBJ2-7, with TRBD2 identical over 8 junction bases. The TCR originated in a man aged 18 to 29 with type 1 diabetes. The CDR3 reads as follows: CASSPGREGSYEQYF. The sequence in DNA is TGTGCCAGCTCACCGGGACGGGAGGGATCCTACGAGCAGTACTTC.